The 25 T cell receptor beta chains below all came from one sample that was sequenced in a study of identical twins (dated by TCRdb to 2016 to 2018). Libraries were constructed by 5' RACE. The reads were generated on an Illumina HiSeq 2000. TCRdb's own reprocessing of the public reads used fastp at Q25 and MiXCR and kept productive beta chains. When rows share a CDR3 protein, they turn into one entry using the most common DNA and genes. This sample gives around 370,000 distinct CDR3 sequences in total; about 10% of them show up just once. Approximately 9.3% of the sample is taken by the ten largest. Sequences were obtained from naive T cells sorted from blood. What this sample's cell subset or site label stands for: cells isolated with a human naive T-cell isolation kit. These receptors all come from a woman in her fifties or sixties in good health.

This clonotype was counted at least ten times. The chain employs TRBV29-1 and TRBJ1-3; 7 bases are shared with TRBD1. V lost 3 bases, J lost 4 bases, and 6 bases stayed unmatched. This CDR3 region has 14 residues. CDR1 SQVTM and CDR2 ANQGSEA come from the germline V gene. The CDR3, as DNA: TGCAGCGTTGATTTTACAGGGGACGGAAACACCATATATTTT. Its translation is CSVDFTGDGNTIYF.

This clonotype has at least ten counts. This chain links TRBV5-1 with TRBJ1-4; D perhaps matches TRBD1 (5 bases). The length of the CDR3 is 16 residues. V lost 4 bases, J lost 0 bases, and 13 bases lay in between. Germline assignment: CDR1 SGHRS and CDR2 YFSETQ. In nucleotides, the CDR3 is TGCGCCAGCAGCCCGGCGGGGCCTTCAACTAATGAAAAACTGTTTTTT. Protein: CASSPAGPSTNEKLFF.

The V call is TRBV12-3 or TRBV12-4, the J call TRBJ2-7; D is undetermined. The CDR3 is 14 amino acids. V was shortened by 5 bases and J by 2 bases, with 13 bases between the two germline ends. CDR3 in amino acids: CASSRTWGTYEQYF. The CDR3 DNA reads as TGTGCCAGCAGTCGCACATGGGGAACCTACGAGCAGTACTTC.

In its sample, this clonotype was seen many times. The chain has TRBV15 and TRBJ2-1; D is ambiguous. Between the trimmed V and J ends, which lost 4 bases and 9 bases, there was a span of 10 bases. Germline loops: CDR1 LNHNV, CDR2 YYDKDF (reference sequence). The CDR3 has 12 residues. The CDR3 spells CATSITNGEQFF. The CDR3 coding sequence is TGTGCCACCAGCATAACCAATGGTGAGCAGTTCTTC.

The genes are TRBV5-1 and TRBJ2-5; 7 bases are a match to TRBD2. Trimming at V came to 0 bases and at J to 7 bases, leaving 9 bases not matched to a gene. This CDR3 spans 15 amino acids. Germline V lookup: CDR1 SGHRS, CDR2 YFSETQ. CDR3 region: CASSLVGRTTPTQYF. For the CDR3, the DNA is TGCGCCAGCAGCTTGGTCGGGAGGACTACCCCGACCCAGTACTTC.

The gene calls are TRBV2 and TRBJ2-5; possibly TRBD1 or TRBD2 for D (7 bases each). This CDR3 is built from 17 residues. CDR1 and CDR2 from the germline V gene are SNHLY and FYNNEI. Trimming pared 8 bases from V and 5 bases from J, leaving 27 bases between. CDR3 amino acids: CASSSGLAVQTGETQYF. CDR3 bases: TGTGCCAGCTCCAGTGGTCTAGCGGTCCAGACAGGGGAGACCCAGTACTTC. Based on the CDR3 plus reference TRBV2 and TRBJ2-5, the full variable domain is EPEVTQTPSHQVTQMGQEVILRCVPISNHLYFYWYRQILGQKVEFLVSFYNNEISEKSEIFDDQFSVERPDGSNFTLKIRSTKLEDSAMYFCASSSGLAVQTGETQYFGPGTRLLVL.

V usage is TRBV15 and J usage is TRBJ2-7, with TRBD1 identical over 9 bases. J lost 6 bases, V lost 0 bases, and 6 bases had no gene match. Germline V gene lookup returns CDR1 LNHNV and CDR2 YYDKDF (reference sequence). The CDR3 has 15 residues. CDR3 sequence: CATSRDLGTGFEQYF. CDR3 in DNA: TGTGCCACCAGCAGAGATCTCGGGACAGGGTTCGAGCAGTACTTC.

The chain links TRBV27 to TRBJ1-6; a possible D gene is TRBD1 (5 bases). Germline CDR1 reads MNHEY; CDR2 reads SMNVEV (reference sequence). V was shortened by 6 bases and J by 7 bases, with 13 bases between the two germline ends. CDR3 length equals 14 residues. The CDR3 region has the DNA TGTGCCAGCAGACTTAGACAGACCAATTCACCCCTCCACTTT. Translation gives CASRLRQTNSPLHF.

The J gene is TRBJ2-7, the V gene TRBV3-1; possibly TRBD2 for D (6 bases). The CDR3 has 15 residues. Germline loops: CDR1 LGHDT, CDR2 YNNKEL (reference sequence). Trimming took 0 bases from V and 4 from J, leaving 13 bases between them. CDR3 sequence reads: CASSQDLGEVYEQYF. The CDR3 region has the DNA TGTGCCAGCAGCCAAGACCTAGGGGAGGTTTACGAGCAGTACTTC.

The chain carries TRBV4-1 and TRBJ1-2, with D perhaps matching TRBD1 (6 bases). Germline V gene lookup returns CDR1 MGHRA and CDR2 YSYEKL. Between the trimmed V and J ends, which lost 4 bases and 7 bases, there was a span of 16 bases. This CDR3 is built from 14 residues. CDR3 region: CASSPVGGQGGYTF. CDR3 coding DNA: TGCGCCAGCAGCCCCGTGGGGGGGCAGGGTGGCTACACCTTC.

CDR3: CSAQRVSETQYF. In DNA form, the CDR3 reads TGCAGCGCCCAAAGGGTCTCAGAGACCCAGTACTTC. V usage is TRBV29-1 and J usage is TRBJ2-5; D remains unclear. The CDR3 is made up of 12 amino acids. V lost 7 bases and J lost 4, with 13 bases in between. Germline values: CDR1 SQVTM, CDR2 ANQGSEA. The full variable domain, completed using reference TRBV29-1 and TRBJ2-5, is SAVISQKPSRDICQRGTSLTIQCQVDSQVTMMFWYRQQPGQSLTLIATANQGSEATYESGFVIDKFPISRPNLTFSTLTVSNMSPEDSSIYLCSAQRVSETQYFGPGTRLLVL.

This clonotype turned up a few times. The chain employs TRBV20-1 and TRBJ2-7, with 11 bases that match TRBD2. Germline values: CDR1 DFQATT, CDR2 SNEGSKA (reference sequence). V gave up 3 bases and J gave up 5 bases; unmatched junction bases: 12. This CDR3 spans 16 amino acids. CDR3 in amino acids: CSASGTSGILGNEQYF. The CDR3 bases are TGCAGTGCTAGTGGGACTAGCGGTATACTGGGGAACGAGCAGTACTTC.

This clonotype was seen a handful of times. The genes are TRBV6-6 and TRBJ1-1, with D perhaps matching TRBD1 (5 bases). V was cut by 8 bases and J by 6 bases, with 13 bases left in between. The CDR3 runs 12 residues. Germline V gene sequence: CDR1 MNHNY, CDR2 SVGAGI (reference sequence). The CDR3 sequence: CASHGGVAEAFF. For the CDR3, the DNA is TGTGCCAGCCATGGGGGGGTGGCTGAAGCTTTCTTT.

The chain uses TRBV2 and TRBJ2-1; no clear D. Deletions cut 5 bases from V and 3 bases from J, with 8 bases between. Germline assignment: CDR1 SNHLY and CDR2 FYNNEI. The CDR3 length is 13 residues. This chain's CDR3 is CASSPLDYNEQFF. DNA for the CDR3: TGTGCCAGCAGTCCCCTGGACTACAATGAGCAGTTCTTC. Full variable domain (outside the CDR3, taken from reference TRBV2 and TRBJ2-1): EPEVTQTPSHQVTQMGQEVILRCVPISNHLYFYWYRQILGQKVEFLVSFYNNEISEKSEIFDDQFSVERPDGSNFTLKIRSTKLEDSAMYFCASSPLDYNEQFFGPGTRLTVL.

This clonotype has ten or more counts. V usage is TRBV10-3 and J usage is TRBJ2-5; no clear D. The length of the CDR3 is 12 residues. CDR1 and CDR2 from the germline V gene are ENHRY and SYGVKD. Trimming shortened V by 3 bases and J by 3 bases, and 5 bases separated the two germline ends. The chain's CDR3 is CAISDTEETQYF. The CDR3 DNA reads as TGTGCCATCAGTGACACAGAAGAGACCCAGTACTTC.

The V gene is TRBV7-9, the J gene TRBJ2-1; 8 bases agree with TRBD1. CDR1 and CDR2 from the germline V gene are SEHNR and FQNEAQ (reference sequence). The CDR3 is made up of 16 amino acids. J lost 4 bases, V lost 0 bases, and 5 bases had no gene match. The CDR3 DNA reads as TGTGCCAGCAGCTTAGCCCAGGGGGCAGTTTACAATGAGCAGTTCTTC. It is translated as CASSLAQGAVYNEQFF.

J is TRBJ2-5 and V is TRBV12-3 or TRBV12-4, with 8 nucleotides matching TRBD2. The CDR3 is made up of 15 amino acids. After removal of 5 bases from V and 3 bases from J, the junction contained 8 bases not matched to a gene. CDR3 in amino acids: CASSVGAGGKETQYF. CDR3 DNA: TGTGCCAGCAGTGTCGGGGCGGGGGGTAAAGAGACCCAGTACTTC.

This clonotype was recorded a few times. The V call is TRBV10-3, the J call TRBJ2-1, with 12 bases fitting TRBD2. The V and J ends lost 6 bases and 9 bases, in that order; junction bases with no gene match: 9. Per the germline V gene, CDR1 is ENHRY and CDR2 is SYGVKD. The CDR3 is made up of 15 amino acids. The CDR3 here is CAIRVRLAGVPEQFF. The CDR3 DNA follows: TGTGCCATCAGGGTTAGACTAGCGGGAGTGCCTGAGCAGTTCTTC.

The CDR3 is CSVELIEAFF. The CDR3 bases are TGCAGCGTTGAGTTGATTGAAGCTTTCTTT. The chain is built from TRBV29-1 and TRBJ1-1; D not resolved. Germline CDR1 reads SQVTM; CDR2 reads ANQGSEA. This CDR3 is 10 amino acids long. Trimming took 3 bases from V and 7 from J, leaving 6 bases between them.

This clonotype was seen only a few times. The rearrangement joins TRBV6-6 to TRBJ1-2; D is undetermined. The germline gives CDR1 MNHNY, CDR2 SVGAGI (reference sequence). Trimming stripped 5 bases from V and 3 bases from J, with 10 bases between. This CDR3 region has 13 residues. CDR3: CASSAGEYYGYTF. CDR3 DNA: TGTGCCAGCAGTGCCGGTGAATACTATGGCTACACCTTC.

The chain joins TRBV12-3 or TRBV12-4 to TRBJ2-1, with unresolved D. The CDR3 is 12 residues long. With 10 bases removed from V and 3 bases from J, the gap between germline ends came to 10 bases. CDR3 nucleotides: TGTGCCATCCCGCTCTTCTACAATGAGCAGTTCTTC. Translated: CAIPLFYNEQFF.

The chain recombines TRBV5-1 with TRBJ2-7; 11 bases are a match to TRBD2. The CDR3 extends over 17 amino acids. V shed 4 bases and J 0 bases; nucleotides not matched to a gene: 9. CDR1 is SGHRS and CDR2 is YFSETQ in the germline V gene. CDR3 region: CASSPGTSGILSYEQYF. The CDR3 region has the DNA TGCGCCAGCAGCCCGGGGACTAGCGGAATTCTCTCCTACGAGCAGTACTTC.

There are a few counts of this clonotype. CDR3 sequence: CASSLAFGRIGTDTQYF. CDR3 in DNA: TGTGCCAGCAGCTTAGCGTTCGGCAGAATAGGCACAGATACGCAGTATTTT. The rearrangement joins TRBV7-6 to TRBJ2-3, with D hard to call. This CDR3 comprises 17 residues. The germline V and J ends were trimmed by 0 bases and 1 base, with 14 bases remaining between them. Per the germline V gene, CDR1 is SGHVS and CDR2 is FNYEAQ. The full variable domain, rest sourced from reference TRBV7-6 and TRBJ2-3, is GAGVSQSPRYKVTKRGQDVALRCDPISGHVSLYWYRQALGQGPEFLTYFNYEAQQDKSGLPNDRFSAERPEGSISTLTIQRTEQRDSAMYRCASSLAFGRIGTDTQYFGPGTRLTVL.

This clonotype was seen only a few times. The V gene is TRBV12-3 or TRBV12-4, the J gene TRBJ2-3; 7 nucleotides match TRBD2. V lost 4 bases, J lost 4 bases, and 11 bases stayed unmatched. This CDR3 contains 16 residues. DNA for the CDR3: TGTGCCAGCAGTTCGCTTCCAGCGGGGAATTCAGATACGCAGTATTTT. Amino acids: CASSSLPAGNSDTQYF.

CDR3 amino acids: CASSTSGDKAFF. The CDR3 DNA sequence: TGTGCCAGCAGCACGAGCGGGGATAAAGCTTTCTTT. The gene calls are TRBV3-1 and TRBJ1-1; D not certain. V lost 5 bases, J lost 9 bases, and 13 bases lay in between. CDR3 length: 12 amino acids. CDR1 and CDR2 from the germline V gene are LGHDT and YNNKEL (reference sequence).